Described below is a single T cell receptor beta chain sequence and its context. This clonotype was seen only a few times. Its target antigen remains unknown. No base-level quality is on record; no much larger clone is a single base apart. These data come from a study of neurological immune-mediated disorders (dated by TCRdb to the late 2010s). A note on the overall study: The study compared peripheral blood TCR-beta repertoires of HTLV-I-associated myelopathy (HAM/TSP) patients, multiple sclerosis patients and healthy controls using UMI-based sequencing. The roughly 110 TCR-beta libraries included longitudinal samples, technical triplicates and paired sorted CD4+ and CD8+ T-cell subsets alongside PBMC samples. Of the 68 subjects in the cohort, some 15 were HAM/TSP patients, around 34 were multiple sclerosis patients, and roughly 20 were healthy controls. Overall study outcomes, separate from this receptor: TCR clonal expansion was greatest in HAM/TSP patients and smallest in MS patients, who ranked below even healthy controls. No identical CDR3 amino acid sequences were shared among expanded clones across subjects, suggesting private TCR-beta repertoires in all groups.

The germline V end is reduced by 6 bases and the J end by 2 bases; junction bases left unmatched: 10. The germline V gene (reference sequence) provides CDR1 DFQATT and CDR2 SNEGSKA. Taken from cysteine to phenylalanine, the CDR3 has 15 residues. Just the 45-base CDR3 DNA is kept, in frame starting at base 1. cDNA synthesis used template-switch 5'RACE with a primer carrying a 10-nucleotide random unique molecular identifier tagging each TCR transcript. Over 160 million TCR-beta sequences, covering 15-18 subjects, were produced in each sequencing run. Total RNA was extracted with the RNeasy kit. Using the KAPA Real-time Library Amplification kit, TCR-beta VDJ regions were amplified with primers for the TCR constant region and the 5'RACE anchor. Sample indexes and Illumina adaptors were added in a first PCR, after which library yield was increased in a second PCR. After purification with Ampure beads, the TCR product of roughly 650 bp was size-selected on a 2% E-gel SizeSelection system. Before pooling, library quality was assessed on a Bioanalyzer, concentration was determined with Qubit, and library quantification was performed with the Kapa Library Quantification kit. Paired-end 2 x 150 bp sequencing of the libraries was performed on an Illumina HiSeq 2500. To increase sequence diversity, roughly 24-32% phiX was spiked into each library pool. Per the source publication's procedure: The quality-filtered reads were processed with the UMI-based MiGEC pipeline, whose error correction step removed more than 75% of the raw TCR sequences. VDJ genes were aligned to IMGT germline references, and clonotypes were defined by unique CDR3 amino acid sequence plus V-J genes. Clonal expansion, Shannon diversity, and CDR3 relatedness (CalcPairwiseDistances, ClusterSamples) were evaluated with VDJtools, and phylogenetic trees were built with CLCbio workbench. Using coefficient-of-variation modelling across technical triplicates, the study counted a clone as expanded if it had at least 8 unique UMIs. TCRdb passed the public sequencing reads through fastp at Q25 and MiXCR, retaining productive beta sequences. Rows merge per CDR3 protein into single entries with the most common DNA and genes. These V and J calls are TCRdb output, not the study's own analysis. Counted in this sample were about 50,000 distinct CDR3 sequences; about a tenth of them appeared once. The ten top clones hold 5.3% of the sample.

Unsorted PBMC libraries were generated from 2 million PBMCs stored in RNAlater at -80 °C until RNA extraction. Peripheral blood underwent Ficoll-Hypaque density gradient centrifugation to isolate PBMCs, which were then cryopreserved in liquid nitrogen. The sequencing input was PBMCs. The receptor chain draws on TRBV20-1 and TRBJ2-7; 10 nucleotides in the junction match TRBD1. This receptor was taken from an older man with HTLV-1-associated myelopathy (HAM/TSP). The DNA is TGCAGTGCCACAGTGGGGGACAGGGGCCCCTACGAGCAGTACTTC. Its translation reads: CSATVGDRGPYEQYF.